This note documents a single T cell receptor (beta chain) sequence. The target antigen is unknown. The PCR was carried out with 60 Vbeta primers and 13 Jbeta primers. Method: immunoSEQ multiplex PCR; TCRdb's copy keeps in-frame clones and lacks some. The sample holds around 190,000 clones, 60% to 85% seen once. The donors (healthy individuals) were bone marrow donors. The data derive from a study of cytomegalovirus exposure and HLA in healthy donors. Study overall: HLA-typed donors were the source of tens of millions of unique TCRs, which an early data release held.

The length of the CDR3 is 15 residues. J lost 8 bases, V lost 4 bases, and 6 bases had no gene match. In germline, CDR1 is SGHDT, CDR2 YYEEEE. Broader study findings: Another analysis was done later, and it associated around 16,000 TCR beta sequences with HLA alleles at 0.05 false discovery rate. Most TCR sequences proved rare, with some public TCRs found in many donors.

The TCR sequence derives from a middle-aged woman in good health and CMV-seronegative. Sequencing was carried out using PBMCs. The V gene is TRBV5-6, the J gene TRBJ1-4; 12 bases are a match to TRBD1. The CDR3 region is CASSRPGQGAEKLFF. The CDR3 nucleotides read TGTGCCAGCAGCCGACCGGGACAGGGGGCAGAAAAACTGTTTTTT.